This TCR beta chain emerged from a study of CD8 T cells in ankylosing spondylitis. Broader study findings: Within ankylosing spondylitis blood, a TCR beta motif made up of several highly homologous variants appeared to be characteristic.

The CDR3 loop spans 15 amino acids. The V and J ends lost 2 bases and 6 bases, in that order; junction bases with no gene match: 6. On this clonotype: The antigen is not known.

MiXCR was run by TCRdb on the 5' RACE reads, yielding one entry per CDR3 protein. The data hold approximately 400,000 distinct CDR3 sequences, with under 20% observed a single time. The V call is TRBV12-3 or TRBV12-4, the J call TRBJ2-7; 11 bases are a match to TRBD2. This receptor was taken from a male donor with ankylosing spondylitis. Sequenced sample: blood, either unsorted or a sorted T cell fraction (not recorded which). CDR3 DNA: TGTGCCAGCAGTTTACGCGCTAGCGGGGGGTCCGAGCAGTACTTC. It translates to CASSLRASGGSEQYF.